These T cell receptor beta chains were read from a single sample in a study of CD8+ T cells in alopecia areata. Method: immunoSEQ multiplex PCR; TCRdb's copy keeps in-frame clones and lacks some. The data show around 200,000 clones, 53% seen once. The source material was CD8+ T cells sorted from blood, sampled at week 24, from a patient treated with tofacitinib. These receptors were obtained from a human donor with alopecia areata. Both conserved end residues are part of each CDR3. D genes are given only for firm matches. Not all rows give a size; the values are once, few, many and, for expanded clones, a class.

v_call	j_call	clone_size	d_call	cdr3_nt	cdr3_aa
TRBV29-1	TRBJ2-7	few	NA	TGCAGCGTTGAGGTTGGGGGCACGTACGAGCAGTACTTC	CSVEVGGTYEQYF
TRBV30	TRBJ2-1	NA	NA	TGTGCCTGGAGCCCCGGGGTAGCGGAAAATGAGCAGTTCTTC	CAWSPGVAENEQFF
TRBV4-1	TRBJ2-7	NA	TRBD2	TGCGCCAGCAGCCTGACTAGCGGGGACTCCTACGAGCAGTACTTC	CASSLTSGDSYEQYF
TRBV28	TRBJ2-7	NA	NA	TGTGCCAGCAGTTTACCCAGTGACACAAACCTCTACGAGCAGTACTTC	CASSLPSDTNLYEQYF
TRBV7-9	TRBJ2-1	NA	NA	TGTGCCAGCTGGACCCCCTACAATGAGCAGTTCTTC	CASWTPYNEQFF
TRBV7-9	TRBJ2-1	few	NA	TGTGCCAGCAGCCCCCTGTGGGATGAGCAGTTCTTC	CASSPLWDEQFF
TRBV4-3	TRBJ2-6	medium-sized	NA	TGCGCCAGCAGCCAGCAAAACACTGGGGCCAACGTCCTGACTTTC	CASSQQNTGANVLTF
TRBV6-6	TRBJ1-6	NA	TRBD1	TGTGCCAGCAGTTACGCTAAGGGACAGGGAAAGGCACCCCTCCACTTT	CASSYAKGQGKAPLHF
TRBV4-1	TRBJ2-3	NA	NA	TGCGCCAGCAGCCAATTGTTGGATACAGATACGCAGTATTTT	CASSQLLDTDTQYF
TRBV5-4	TRBJ2-7	NA	NA	TGTGCCAGCACCCTTGCCGAGGGCCAACACGTCTACGAGCAGTACTTC	CASTLAEGQHVYEQYF
TRBV29-1	TRBJ1-1	NA	NA	TGCAGCGTTGACAAGGGAGGTGAAGCTTTCTTT	CSVDKGGEAFF
TRBV7-8	TRBJ2-7	few	NA	TGTGCCAGCAGCGGGACGACACGGAACGAGCAGTACTTC	CASSGTTRNEQYF
TRBV4-2	TRBJ2-2	NA	NA	TGTGCCAGCAGCCAAGTGACGGGGGCTCCATACACCGGGGAGCTGTTTTTT	CASSQVTGAPYTGELFF
TRBV27	TRBJ1-2	NA	TRBD1	TGTGCCAGCAGCCCGGGACAGGGGAATGGCTACACCTTC	CASSPGQGNGYTF
TRBV4-3	TRBJ2-7	NA	NA	TGCGCCAGCAGCCAAGACAGAACAGCCTACGAGCAGTACTTC	CASSQDRTAYEQYF
TRBV4-3	TRBJ1-2	few	TRBD1	TGCGCCAGCAGCCAAGATCGACAGGGTAGCTATGGCTACACCTTC	CASSQDRQGSYGYTF
TRBV30	TRBJ1-2	NA	NA	TGTGCCTGGAGTGTAATCAGGGGTGATGGCTACACCTTC	CAWSVIRGDGYTF
TRBV4-3	TRBJ2-7	NA	NA	TGCGCCAGCAGCCAAGACACAGGGAGCTCCTACGAGCAGTACTTC	CASSQDTGSSYEQYF
TRBV5-1	TRBJ1-1	NA	NA	TGCGCCAGCAGCCCATTCGGAGGGGACGCTTTCTTT	CASSPFGGDAFF
TRBV30	TRBJ1-4	few	NA	TGTGCCTGGACATGGGGAAGCGGCAATGAAAAACTGTTTTTT	CAWTWGSGNEKLFF
TRBV27	TRBJ2-7	NA	NA	TGTGCCAGCAGCCTCCGGACAGCCTACGAGCAGTACTTC	CASSLRTAYEQYF
TRBV5-6	TRBJ2-1	few	NA	TGTGCCAGCAGCTTCGTGGGGACTTACAATGAGCAGTTCTTC	CASSFVGTYNEQFF
TRBV11-2	TRBJ1-5	few	TRBD1	TGTGCCAGCAGCCTCGGGACAGGGGGCTCAGATCAGCCCCAGCATTTT	CASSLGTGGSDQPQHF
TRBV4-1	TRBJ1-1	NA	NA	TGCGCCAGCAGCCGTGACTTCGGCAGGGCGGACACTGAAGCTTTCTTT	CASSRDFGRADTEAFF
TRBV20-1	TRBJ2-4	NA	NA	TGCAGTGCTAGAGAAGGAAGGGTACGGTACTTC	CSAREGRVRYF
TRBV25-1	TRBJ2-3	NA	TRBD1	TGTGCCAGCAGTGGACAGGGGGCGCGAGTTGATACGCAGTATTTT	CASSGQGARVDTQYF
TRBV2	TRBJ2-5	NA	NA	TGTGCCAGCAGTGATGACAGGTTCCAAGAGACCCAGTACTTC	CASSDDRFQETQYF
TRBV19	TRBJ1-2	few	NA	TGTGCCAGTATCTACGCTGGAGGCTACACCTTC	CASIYAGGYTF
TRBV19	TRBJ2-2	NA	TRBD1	TGTGCCAGCTTGGACAGGGCGTACACCGGGGAGCTGTTTTTT	CASLDRAYTGELFF